Below are 11 T cell receptor beta chains sequenced from a single sample in a study of T cell changes during pregnancy in multiple sclerosis. Clones were sequenced by immunoSEQ multiplex PCR, and TCRdb holds only the in-frame ones, with some missing. The sample has 15,000 or so clones, around 88% seen once. Here the sequenced sample was CD8+ T cells from peripheral blood mononuclear cells, taken in the second trimester of pregnancy. The source is a female donor in good health, enrolled as a control in a pregnancy study.

The J gene is TRBJ2-1, the V gene TRBV11-2, with D possibly matching TRBD2 (6 bases). Germline V gene data show CDR1 as SGHAT and CDR2 as FQNNGV. This CDR3 contains 18 residues. Trimming left V 3 bases short and J 2 bases short, with 20 bases between. CDR3 DNA: TGTGCCAGCAGCTTGGGGGGAATCGGGCTGAGTGCCTACAATGAGCAGTTCTTC. Translation gives CASSLGGIGLSAYNEQFF.

The V call is TRBV15, the J call TRBJ1-5; D may be TRBD1 (5 bases). This CDR3 has 16 residues. V lost 0 bases, J lost 2 bases, and 11 bases lay in between. Germline assignment: CDR1 LNHNV and CDR2 YYDKDF (reference sequence). The CDR3 is CATSRDRGFGNQPQHF. CDR3 DNA: TGTGCCACCAGCAGAGATAGGGGATTCGGCAATCAGCCCCAGCATTTT.

This clone appeared once. The chain is built from TRBV15 and TRBJ2-3; 10 nucleotides align to TRBD2. The V gene end was trimmed by 2 bases and the J gene end by 5 bases; junction bases not matched to a gene: 1. This CDR3 has 14 amino acids. From germline, CDR1 is LNHNV and CDR2 YYDKDF (reference sequence). The CDR3 bases are TGTGCCACCAGCAGAACTAGCGGGAAAGATACGCAGTATTTT. Translated: CATSRTSGKDTQYF.

V is TRBV6-4 and J is TRBJ2-2; D ambiguous. The germline V and J ends were trimmed by 6 bases and 2 bases, with 13 bases remaining between them. Germline V gene sequence: CDR1 MRHNA, CDR2 SNTAGT. The CDR3 runs 15 residues. The CDR3 here is CASSEDPYNTGELFF. CDR3 sequence (DNA): TGTGCCAGCAGCGAGGATCCTTACAACACCGGGGAGCTGTTTTTT.

The chain recombines TRBV7-5 with TRBJ2-6; the table's D call of TRBD1 was not tested on the DNA. TRBV7-5 is designated a pseudogene. The CDR3 totals 17 residues. CDR3 sequence: CARSYRACPLWANVLTF. DNA for the CDR3: TGTGCCAGAAGCTACAGGGCCTGCCCACTCTGGGCCAACGTCCTGACTTTC.

J is TRBJ2-7 and V is TRBV2; D gene ambiguous. Between the trimmed V and J ends, which lost 4 bases and 2 bases, there was a span of 12 bases. The CDR3 extends over 14 amino acids. The germline V gene encodes CDR1 SNHLY and CDR2 FYNNEI. The CDR3 sequence is CASSAVLPPYEQYF. The CDR3 bases are TGTGCCAGCAGTGCTGTCCTCCCCCCCTACGAGCAGTACTTC.

V usage is TRBV6-4 and J usage is TRBJ2-1; 11 bases are shared with TRBD1. Germline CDR1 reads MRHNA; CDR2 reads SNTAGT. The CDR3 has 16 residues. The V segment lost 0 bases and the J segment 9 bases; nucleotides outside the gene matches: 7. The CDR3: CASSDSNGQGAGEQFF. The CDR3 DNA sequence: TGTGCCAGCAGTGACTCAAACGGACAGGGGGCCGGTGAGCAGTTCTTC.

The J gene is TRBJ2-2, the V gene TRBV14; 13 bases align to TRBD2. This CDR3 comprises 20 residues. The trim removed 4 bases at V and 7 bases at J, leaving 18 bases unmatched. CDR1 SGHDN and CDR2 FVKESK come from the germline V gene. The CDR3 loop is CASSLPPGLAGSAGGGELFF. The CDR3 DNA sequence: TGTGCCAGCAGCCTTCCGCCGGGACTAGCGGGATCCGCCGGTGGCGGGGAGCTGTTTTTT.

This clone was recorded only once. The rearrangement links TRBV27 to TRBJ2-7; D is perhaps TRBD2 (5 bases). CDR1 and CDR2 from the germline V gene are MNHEY and SMNVEV (reference sequence). The CDR3 runs 13 residues. Trimming stripped 0 bases from V and 7 bases from J, with 10 bases between. This CDR3 reads CASSLSTGKEQYF. The CDR3 DNA is TGTGCCAGCAGTTTATCGACCGGGAAAGAGCAGTACTTC.

The V and J genes are TRBV7-3 and TRBJ2-3; D gene ambiguous. V lost 2 bases, J lost 6 bases, and 12 bases lay in between. The CDR3 extends over 14 amino acids. Germline assignment: CDR1 SGHTA and CDR2 FQGTGA. CDR3 sequence: CASSLPGEADTQYF. CDR3 nucleotide sequence: TGTGCCAGCAGCTTACCCGGTGAGGCGGATACGCAGTATTTT.

This clone has a single count. CDR3 loop: CASSSSGTGYPEQFF. In DNA form, the CDR3 reads TGTGCCAGCAGCTCCTCCGGGACAGGGTACCCTGAGCAGTTCTTC. The chain carries TRBV7-9 and TRBJ2-1; 9 bases are a match to TRBD1. The CDR3 runs 15 residues. J lost 9 bases, V lost 4 bases, and 10 bases had no gene match. Germline V lookup: CDR1 SEHNR, CDR2 FQNEAQ (reference sequence).